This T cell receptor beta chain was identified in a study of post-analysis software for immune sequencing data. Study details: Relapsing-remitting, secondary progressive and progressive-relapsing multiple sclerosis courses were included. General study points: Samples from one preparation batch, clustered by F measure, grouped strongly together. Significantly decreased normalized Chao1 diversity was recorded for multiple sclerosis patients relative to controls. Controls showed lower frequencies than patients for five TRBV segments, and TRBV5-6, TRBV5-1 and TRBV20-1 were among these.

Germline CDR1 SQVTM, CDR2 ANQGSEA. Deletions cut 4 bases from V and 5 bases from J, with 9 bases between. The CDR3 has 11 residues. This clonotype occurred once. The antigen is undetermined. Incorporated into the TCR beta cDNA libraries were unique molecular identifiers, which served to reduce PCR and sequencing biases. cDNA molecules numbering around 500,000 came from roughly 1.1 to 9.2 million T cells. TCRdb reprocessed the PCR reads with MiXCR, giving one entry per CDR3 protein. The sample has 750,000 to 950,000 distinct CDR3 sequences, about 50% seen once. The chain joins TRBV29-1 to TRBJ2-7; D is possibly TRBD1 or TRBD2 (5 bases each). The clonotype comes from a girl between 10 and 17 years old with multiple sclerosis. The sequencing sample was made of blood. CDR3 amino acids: CSVVGDHEQYF. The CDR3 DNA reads TGCAGCGTTGTAGGGGACCACGAGCAGTACTTC.